These 25 T cell receptor beta chains were all obtained from the same sample, sequenced in a study of OX40 agonist ivuxolimab in advanced cancers. Profiling relied on immunoSEQ multiplex PCR, and the TCRdb table lists in-frame clones only, not all of them. The table includes about 50,000 clones, about 85% detected once. The sample in question was CD4+ or CD8+ T cells sorted from blood, obtained in a trial of the OX40 agonist ivuxolimab. The receptors originated from an adult with an advanced solid tumor such as melanoma, head and neck, liver or kidney cancer.

The V call is TRBV6-6, the J call TRBJ2-1; D gene unclear. The CDR3 totals 11 residues. CDR1 is MNHNY and CDR2 is SVGAGI in the germline V gene (reference sequence). V was pared by 6 bases and J by 7 bases, with 7 bases between. The CDR3 here is CASSLENEQFF. The DNA for the CDR3 is TGTGCCAGCAGCCTCGAAAATGAGCAGTTCTTC.

CDR3 residues: CASSFETGEQYF. In DNA form, the CDR3 reads TGTGCCAGCAGCTTTGAGACGGGTGAGCAGTACTTC. This chain joins TRBV11-3 and TRBJ2-7; D not certain. The CDR3 has 12 residues. Trimming removed 3 bases from V and 7 bases from J, with 10 bases in between. Per germline, CDR1 SGHNT and CDR2 YENEEA.

J is TRBJ1-2 and V is TRBV6-6; maybe TRBD1 (6 bases). This CDR3 contains 14 residues. Germline V gene lookup returns CDR1 MNHNY and CDR2 SVGAGI (reference sequence). Trimming cost V 7 bases and J 3 bases, with 15 bases left between them. As DNA, the CDR3 is TGTGCCAGCACCCAACAGGGATACGACTATGGCTACACCTTC. The encoded protein is CASTQQGYDYGYTF.

V usage is TRBV4-1 and J usage is TRBJ1-1; TRBD1 agrees at 8 bases. The CDR3 is made up of 17 amino acids. Germline lookup yields CDR1 MGHRA and CDR2 YSYEKL. V was pared by 0 bases and J by 1 base, with 7 bases of the junction left unmatched. CDR3 protein: CASSQDTNRGANTEAFF. Here the CDR3 DNA reads TGCGCCAGCAGCCAAGACACAAACAGGGGGGCGAACACTGAAGCTTTCTTT.

This clone was recorded at least ten times. This rearrangement joins TRBV6-1 to TRBJ1-5; D perhaps matches TRBD1 (6 bases). The germline V gene encodes CDR1 MNHNS and CDR2 SASEGT. This CDR3 spans 16 amino acids. V was shortened by 1 base and J by 0 bases, with 10 bases between the two germline ends. The CDR3 loop is CASSEVRGLSNQPQHF. CDR3 coding DNA: TGTGCCAGCAGTGAAGTACGGGGGCTTAGCAATCAGCCCCAGCATTTT.

V is TRBV4-1 and J is TRBJ2-2; the match to TRBD1 covers 9 bases. The J segment lost 2 bases and the V segment lost 4 bases, leaving 5 bases of the junction unmatched. CDR1 MGHRA and CDR2 YSYEKL come from the germline V gene. The CDR3 contains 16 residues. CDR3 sequence (DNA): TGCGCCAGCAGCCGAGGGACAGGGTCCAACACCGGGGAGCTGTTTTTT. Protein product: CASSRGTGSNTGELFF.

This chain links TRBV30 with TRBJ2-6; D perhaps matches TRBD2 (6 bases). Trimming left V 2 bases short and J 3 bases short, with 20 bases between. Germline V gives CDR1 GTSNPN, CDR2 SVGIG (reference sequence). CDR3 length equals 18 residues. The CDR3 nucleotides are TGTGCCTGGAGTTGGCGGGGCGAATTTTGGGTTGGGGCCAACGTCCTGACTTTC. Its translation: CAWSWRGEFWVGANVLTF. The full variable domain, in which reference TRBV30 and TRBJ2-6 provide the parts outside the CDR3, is SQTIHQWPATLVQPVGSPLSLECTVEGTSNPNLYWYRQAAGRGLQLLFYSVGIGQISSEVPQNLSASRPQDRQFILSSKKLLLSDSGFYLCAWSWRGEFWVGANVLTFGAGSRLTVL.

The gene calls are TRBV6-5 and TRBJ2-7; no definite D call. The CDR3 has 11 residues. V shed 6 bases and J shed 7 bases, with 10 bases lying between them. Germline V gene data show CDR1 as MNHEY and CDR2 as SVGAGI. CDR3: CASSSTGEQYF. For the CDR3, the DNA is TGTGCCAGCAGCTCGACCGGGGAGCAGTACTTC.

This clone was detected a few times. The chain carries TRBV14 and TRBJ2-7; TRBD2 agrees at 7 bases. This CDR3 has 16 amino acids. Germline V CDR1 and CDR2: SGHDN, FVKESK. Trimming removed 0 bases from V and 6 bases from J; junction bases left unmatched: 11. The CDR3 region is CASSQELAPTLREQYF. The CDR3 DNA reads as TGTGCCAGCAGCCAAGAACTAGCGCCAACCCTCCGCGAGCAGTACTTC. The full variable domain, completed using reference TRBV14 and TRBJ2-7, is EAGVTQFPSHSVIEKGQTVTLRCDPISGHDNLYWYRRVMGKEIKFLLHFVKESKQDESGMPNNRFLAERTGGTYSTLKVQPAELEDSGVYFCASSQELAPTLREQYFGPGTRLTVT.

The chain carries TRBV9 and TRBJ2-5; D unresolved. V lost 0 bases to trimming and J lost 5 bases, with 11 bases between them. The CDR3 spans 14 residues. The germline V gene encodes CDR1 SGDLS and CDR2 YYNGEE. The CDR3 protein is CASSVDSVLETQYF. The CDR3 nucleotides read TGTGCCAGCAGCGTAGATTCTGTTCTGGAGACCCAGTACTTC.

The chain has TRBV5-1 and TRBJ2-6; 7 nucleotides agree with TRBD2. Trimming cost V 4 bases and J 0 bases; bases outside gene matches: 13. Per germline, CDR1 SGHRS and CDR2 YFSETQ. The CDR3 runs to 19 residues. CDR3 residues: CASSNTGTTALSGANVLTF. In DNA form, the CDR3 reads TGCGCCAGCAGCAACACCGGGACTACGGCCCTCTCTGGGGCCAACGTCCTGACTTTC.

V usage is TRBV9 and J usage is TRBJ1-4; 7 bases align to TRBD1. The CDR3 sequence is 14 residues long. J gave up 7 bases and V 7 bases, and 10 bases lay outside the gene matches. Per germline, CDR1 SGDLS and CDR2 YYNGEE. CDR3 nucleotides: TGTGCCAGCTCCACTGAGGGGGCGTTTGAAAAACTGTTTTTT. Amino acid sequence: CASSTEGAFEKLFF.

The chain recombines TRBV9 with TRBJ2-3; D might be TRBD1 (5 bases). The CDR3 has 16 residues. Per germline, CDR1 SGDLS and CDR2 YYNGEE. V lost 1 base and J 4 bases, leaving 16 bases between the germline ends. The CDR3 loop is CASSVTYYRQADTQYF. As DNA, the CDR3 is TGTGCCAGCAGCGTAACCTATTACAGGCAAGCAGATACGCAGTATTTT.

This chain uses TRBV7-3 with TRBJ2-2; 8 nucleotides align to TRBD2. CDR1 SGHTA and CDR2 FQGTGA come from the germline V gene. This CDR3 has 16 amino acids. Unmatched junction bases numbered 5, after V lost 4 bases and J lost 1 base. The DNA for the CDR3 is TGTGCCAGCAGCTCGGCGGGACTAGAGAACACCGGGGAGCTGTTTTTT. Protein sequence: CASSSAGLENTGELFF.

This sequence joins TRBV15 and TRBJ1-5; no reliable D call. V dropped 4 bases and J dropped 4 bases, with 8 bases sitting between them. The CDR3 totals 13 residues. Germline-derived CDR1 and CDR2 are LNHNV and YYDKDF (reference sequence). This CDR3 is CATSTARNQPQHF. The CDR3 DNA reads as TGTGCCACCAGCACCGCCAGGAATCAGCCCCAGCATTTT.

The rearrangement uses TRBV15 and TRBJ2-3; 7 nucleotides line up with TRBD1. The ends lost 0 bases at V and 4 bases at J; junction bases unmatched: 4. CDR1 and CDR2 from the germline V gene are LNHNV and YYDKDF (reference sequence). This CDR3 is 15 amino acids long. CDR3 region: CATSRDSQGADTQYF. CDR3 sequence (DNA): TGTGCCACCAGCAGAGATAGCCAGGGGGCAGATACGCAGTATTTT.

The rearrangement uses TRBV5-1 and TRBJ2-2; 12 bases line up with TRBD2. Per the germline V gene, CDR1 is SGHRS and CDR2 is YFSETQ. This CDR3 region has 14 residues. V lost 5 bases and J lost 6; bases outside the gene matches: 2. CDR3 region: CASRPSGGAGELFF. CDR3 coding DNA: TGCGCCAGCAGGCCTAGCGGGGGGGCCGGGGAGCTGTTTTTT.

This chain joins TRBV9 and TRBJ2-7; maybe TRBD2 (5 bases). The CDR3 is 14 amino acids. The V end was cut by 4 bases, the J end by 2 bases, with 13 bases between. Germline lookup yields CDR1 SGDLS and CDR2 YYNGEE. CDR3 bases: TGTGCCAGCAGCTCTTCGGAGGTTCCCTACGAGCAGTACTTC. This sequence encodes CASSSSEVPYEQYF.

This clone was seen more than once but under ten times. V gene TRBV2 combines with J gene TRBJ2-3, with D unclear. The CDR3 consists of 12 residues. Trimming removed 4 bases from V and 1 base from J, with 3 bases in between. Germline V lookup: CDR1 SNHLY, CDR2 FYNNEI. DNA of the CDR3: TGTGCCAGCAGTGTGGGCACAGATACGCAGTATTTT. It codes for CASSVGTDTQYF.

A remark on this clone: Mismatch with germline at one junction end may stem from a read error. This chain joins TRBV19 and TRBJ2-5, with no clear D. CDR3 length: 14 residues. Germline loops: CDR1 LNHDA, CDR2 SQIVND (reference sequence). The CDR3 sequence: CASSRATNQETQYF. The CDR3 DNA reads as TGTGCCAGTAGCCGGGCTACCAACCAGGAGACCCAGTACTTC. Filled out from reference TRBV19 and TRBJ2-5, the complete variable domain reads DGGITQSPKYLFRKEGQNVTLSCEQNLNHDAMYWYRQDPGQGLRLIYYSQIVNDFQKGDIAEGYSVSREKKESFPLTVTSAQKNPTAFYLCASSRATNQETQYFGPGTRLLVL.

The rearrangement joins TRBV19 to TRBJ1-3; unclear D gene. Germline values: CDR1 LNHDA, CDR2 SQIVND (reference sequence). This CDR3 is 16 amino acids long. With 4 bases removed from V and 0 bases from J, the gap between germline ends came to 13 bases. The CDR3 DNA reads TGTGCCAGTAGTAGAACAGTAGCGCTCTCTGGAAACACCATATATTTT. Translation gives CASSRTVALSGNTIYF.

This sequence joins TRBV11-1 and TRBJ2-1; TRBD1 might be the D (6 bases). Germline V gene data show CDR1 as SGHAT and CDR2 as FQDESV (reference sequence). V was cut by 4 bases and J by 4 bases, with 8 bases left in between. This CDR3 is 13 amino acids long. Here the CDR3 reads CASSSGHYNEQFF. As DNA, the CDR3 is TGTGCCAGCAGCTCGGGACATTACAATGAGCAGTTCTTC.

This clone turned up a few times. V usage is TRBV21-1 and J usage is TRBJ1-5. TRBV21-1 is described as a pseudogene. CDR3 length equals 16 residues. The CDR3 nucleotides read TGTGCCAGCAGCACAATGAGGGGGAGGGTCAATCAGCCCCAGCATTTT. This gives the protein CASSTMRGRVNQPQHF.

The chain joins TRBV21-1 to TRBJ2-7; the table's TRBD1 call for D was not verified on the DNA. TRBV21-1 is tagged as a pseudogene. This CDR3 has 20 amino acids. CDR3 protein: CASSSKPGQLRAREIYEQYF. CDR3 sequence (DNA): TGTGCCAGCAGCAGCAAACCGGGACAGTTGAGGGCCAGGGAGATCTACGAGCAGTACTTC.

The CDR3 region is CASSSQGGGMAEAFF. CDR3 bases: TGTGCCAGCAGCTCCCAGGGGGGGGGAATGGCTGAAGCTTTCTTT. This sequence joins TRBV11-2 and TRBJ1-1; 7 nucleotides line up with TRBD1. This CDR3 contains 15 residues. Germline loops: CDR1 SGHAT, CDR2 FQNNGV. Trimming removed 4 bases from V and 6 bases from J; junction bases left unmatched: 11.